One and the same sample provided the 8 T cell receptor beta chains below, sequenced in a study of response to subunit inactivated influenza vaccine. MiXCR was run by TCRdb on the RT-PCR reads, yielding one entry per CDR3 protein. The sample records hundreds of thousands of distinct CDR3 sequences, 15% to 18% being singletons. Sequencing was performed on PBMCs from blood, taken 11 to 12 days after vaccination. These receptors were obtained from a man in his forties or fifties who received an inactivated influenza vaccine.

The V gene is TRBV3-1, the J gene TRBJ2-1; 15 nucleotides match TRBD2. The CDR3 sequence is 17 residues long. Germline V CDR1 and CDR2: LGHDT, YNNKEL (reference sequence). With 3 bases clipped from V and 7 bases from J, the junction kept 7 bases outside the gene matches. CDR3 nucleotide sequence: TGTGCCAGCAGCCACCGGGGACTAGCGGGGGGAGGAAATGAGCAGTTCTTC. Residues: CASSHRGLAGGGNEQFF.

As DNA, the CDR3 is TGTGCCAGCAGTCCGAGCGGGAGTTACGCGCCTGAGCAGTTCTTC. As protein: CASSPSGSYAPEQFF. This sequence joins TRBV6-1 and TRBJ2-1; 8 bases are a match to TRBD2. Trimming cost V 5 bases and J 9 bases; bases outside gene matches: 12. CDR3 length equals 15 residues. Germline lookup yields CDR1 MNHNS and CDR2 SASEGT.

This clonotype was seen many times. In nucleotides, the CDR3 is TGTGCCAGCACTCCGGGAGGGACCTACGAGCAGTACTTC. Amino acids: CASTPGGTYEQYF. The chain has TRBV6-1 and TRBJ2-7; 8 bases line up with TRBD2. This CDR3 has 13 residues. Germline assignment: CDR1 MNHNS and CDR2 SASEGT. V was clipped by 7 bases and J by 2 bases; unmatched bases: 4.

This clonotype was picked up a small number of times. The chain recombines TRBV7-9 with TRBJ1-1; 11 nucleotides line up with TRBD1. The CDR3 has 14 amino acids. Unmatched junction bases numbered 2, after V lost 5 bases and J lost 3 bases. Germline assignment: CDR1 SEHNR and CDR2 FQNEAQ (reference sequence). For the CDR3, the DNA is TGTGCCAGCAGCACGGGACAGGGGGACACTGAAGCTTTCTTT. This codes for CASSTGQGDTEAFF. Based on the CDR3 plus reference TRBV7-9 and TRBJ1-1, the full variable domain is DTGVSQNPRHKITKRGQNVTFRCDPISEHNRLYWYRQTLGQGPEFLTYFQNEAQLEKSRLLSDRFSAERPKGSFSTLEIQRTEQGDSAMYLCASSTGQGDTEAFFGQGTRLTVV.

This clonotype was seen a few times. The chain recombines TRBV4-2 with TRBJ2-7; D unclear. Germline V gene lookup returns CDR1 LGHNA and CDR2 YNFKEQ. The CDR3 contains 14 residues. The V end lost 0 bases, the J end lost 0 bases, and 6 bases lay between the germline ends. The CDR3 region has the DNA TGTGCCAGCAGCCAAGATCTAGACTCCTACGAGCAGTACTTC. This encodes CASSQDLDSYEQYF.

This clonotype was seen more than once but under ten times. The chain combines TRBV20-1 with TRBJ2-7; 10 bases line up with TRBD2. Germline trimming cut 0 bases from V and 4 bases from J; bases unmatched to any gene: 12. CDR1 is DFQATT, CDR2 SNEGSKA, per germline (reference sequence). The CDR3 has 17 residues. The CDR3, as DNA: TGCAGTGCTAGAGATTTCTTGGGAGCGGGAGGGCCATACGAGCAGTACTTC. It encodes CSARDFLGAGGPYEQYF.

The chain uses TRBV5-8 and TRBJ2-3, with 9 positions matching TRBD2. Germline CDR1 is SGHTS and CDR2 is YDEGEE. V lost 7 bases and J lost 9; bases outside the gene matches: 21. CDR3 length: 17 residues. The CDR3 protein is CASCNLGSPAGGPTQYF. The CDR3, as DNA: TGTGCCAGCTGCAACCTGGGATCCCCGGCGGGAGGGCCCACGCAGTATTTT.

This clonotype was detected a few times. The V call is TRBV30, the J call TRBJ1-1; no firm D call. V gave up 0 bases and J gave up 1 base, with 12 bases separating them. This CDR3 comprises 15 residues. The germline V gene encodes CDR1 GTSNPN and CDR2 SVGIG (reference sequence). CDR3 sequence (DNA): TGTGCCTGGAGTGTACTGGGCAGAAAGAACACTGAAGCTTTCTTT. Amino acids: CAWSVLGRKNTEAFF.